These 23 T cell receptor beta chains were all obtained from the same sample, sequenced in a study of graft-versus-host responses after intestinal transplantation. Their target antigens are unknown. Generated by immunoSEQ multiplex PCR, the TCRdb table keeps only in-frame clones and is missing some. The table shows tens of thousands of clones, with 89% occurring only once. The specimen was unstimulated CD8+ T cells sorted from spleen or lymph node cells, collected before intestinal transplant. These receptors came from a human donor who received an intestinal transplant.

This rearrangement joins TRBV11-2 to TRBJ1-5; D perhaps matches TRBD1 (5 bases). CDR3 length: 12 amino acids. CDR1 is SGHAT, CDR2 FQNNGV, per germline. Between the trimmed V and J ends, which lost 5 bases and 11 bases, there was a span of 13 bases. The CDR3 nucleotides read TGTGCCAGCAGCCGAATAACGGGGGCCCAGCATTTT. This sequence encodes CASSRITGAQHF.

The genes are TRBV7-9 and TRBJ2-7, with unresolved D. CDR1 is SEHNR, CDR2 FQNEAQ, per germline (reference sequence). V was clipped by 1 base and J by 2 bases, with 18 bases between them. The CDR3 is 17 amino acids. CDR3 sequence reads: CASSLEFSTRTTYEQYF. CDR3 coding DNA: TGTGCCAGCAGCTTAGAATTCAGCACCCGCACTACCTACGAGCAGTACTTC.

The DNA for the CDR3 is TGTGCCAGCAGTGAAGACGGCGCGGGGGCCATCTCCTACGAGCAGTACTTC. This gives the protein CASSEDGAGAISYEQYF. The genes are TRBV2 and TRBJ2-7; TRBD2 is a possible D gene (7 bases). Germline V gene data show CDR1 as SNHLY and CDR2 as FYNNEI. Trimming stripped 1 base from V and 0 bases from J, with 16 bases between. CDR3 size: 17 residues.

The chain uses TRBV5-4 and TRBJ2-5, with D hard to call. Gene TRBJ2-7 matches the end of the DNA better, so the J call may be wrong. Germline V gene sequence: CDR1 SGHNT, CDR2 YYREEE (reference sequence). This CDR3 is built from 14 residues. The CDR3 bases are TGTGCCAGCAGCTTGGAAGGTAGCCCCTACGAGCAGTACTTC. Its protein is CASSLEGSPYEQYF.

The CDR3 loop reads CASSASWSEQYF. Written as DNA, the CDR3 is TGTGCCAGCAGTGCGAGCTGGAGCGAGCAGTACTTC. V gene TRBV6-1 combines with J gene TRBJ2-7; D is undetermined. The CDR3 totals 12 residues. Looked up from germline, CDR1 is MNHNS and CDR2 is SASEGT. Trimming stripped 4 bases from V and 6 bases from J, with 10 bases between.

V usage is TRBV10-3 and J usage is TRBJ1-1; D unclear. CDR1 ENHRY and CDR2 SYGVKD come from the germline V gene. The CDR3 sequence is 13 residues long. The V gene lost 4 bases and the J gene lost 4 bases, with 10 bases spanning the gap. This CDR3 reads CAISVGGSTEAFF. CDR3 coding DNA: TGTGCCATCAGTGTGGGAGGGAGCACTGAAGCTTTCTTT.

Remarks on this clone: Other nucleotide sequences from this sample produce the same CDR3. The rearrangement links TRBV4-1 to TRBJ2-7; possibly TRBD2 for D (6 bases). The V and J ends lost 3 bases and 6 bases respectively, with 9 bases between them. Germline V gene lookup returns CDR1 MGHRA and CDR2 YSYEKL. CDR3 length: 12 amino acids. The CDR3 spells CASSHPEGEQYF. CDR3 DNA: TGCGCCAGCAGCCACCCGGAGGGCGAGCAGTACTTC.

In this sample, this clone is medium-sized. The V and J genes are TRBV19 and TRBJ1-1, with unresolved D. Trimming stripped 5 bases from V and 2 bases from J, with 15 bases between. Germline lookup yields CDR1 LNHDA and CDR2 SQIVND (reference sequence). The CDR3 is made up of 15 amino acids. The CDR3 reads CASSQDETPNTEAFF. Written as DNA, the CDR3 is TGTGCCAGTAGTCAAGACGAGACACCAAACACTGAAGCTTTCTTT.

The chain combines TRBV2 with TRBJ1-6, with a tentative D call TRBD1 (5 bases). This CDR3 comprises 16 residues. Trimming removed 6 bases at V and 4 bases at J, with 16 bases between. The V gene's germline CDR1 is SNHLY and CDR2 FYNNEI. The CDR3 spells CASSGGGFGYNSPLHF. The CDR3 DNA sequence: TGTGCCAGCAGCGGGGGGGGATTTGGGTATAATTCACCCCTCCACTTT.

The chain couples TRBV7-2 to TRBJ2-2, with D possibly being TRBD1 (6 bases). Trimming stripped 4 bases from V and 5 bases from J, with 14 bases between. This CDR3 spans 15 amino acids. Germline CDR1 SGHTA, CDR2 FQGNSA. CDR3 sequence reads: CASSYLPQGTGELFF. CDR3 coding DNA: TGTGCCAGCAGCTACCTGCCGCAGGGGACCGGGGAGCTGTTTTTT. The whole variable domain, filled in from reference TRBV7-2 and TRBJ2-2, reads GAGVSQSPSNKVTEKGKDVELRCDPISGHTALYWYRQSLGQGLEFLIYFQGNSAPDKSGLPSDRFSAERTGGSVSTLTIQRTQQEDSAVYLCASSYLPQGTGELFFGEGSRLTVL.

This chain uses TRBV27 with TRBJ2-7; D is undetermined. The ends were cut back, 4 bases at V and 2 bases at J, with 12 bases in the middle. This CDR3 region has 14 residues. Looked up from germline, CDR1 is MNHEY and CDR2 is SMNVEV (reference sequence). Here the CDR3 reads CASSYRFMTYEQYF. CDR3 DNA: TGTGCCAGCAGTTACAGATTCATGACCTACGAGCAGTACTTC.

DNA of the CDR3: TGTGCCAGCAGTTCCATACCACAGGGGGCCGACGAGCAGTACTTC. Its protein is CASSSIPQGADEQYF. The chain couples TRBV27 to TRBJ2-7, with 9 bases lining up with TRBD1. The ends lost 4 bases at V and 5 bases at J; junction bases unmatched: 9. This CDR3 comprises 15 residues. Germline loops: CDR1 MNHEY, CDR2 SMNVEV (reference sequence).

This chain uses TRBV4-1 with TRBJ2-2, with TRBD2 as a possible D gene (6 bases). Per the germline V gene, CDR1 is MGHRA and CDR2 is YSYEKL. Trimming removed 4 bases from V and 1 base from J, with 10 bases in between. This CDR3 contains 15 residues. The CDR3, as DNA: TGCGCCAGCAGCCTCGGGACTCAGAACACCGGGGAGCTGTTTTTT. This gives the protein CASSLGTQNTGELFF.

In nucleotides, the CDR3 is TGTGCCAGCAGCTTGATTGGAGATGGCTACACCTTC. It specifies CASSLIGDGYTF. The chain combines TRBV7-2 with TRBJ1-2; D unresolved. Germline-derived CDR1 and CDR2 are SGHTA and FQGNSA. The CDR3 has 12 residues. The ends were cut back, 3 bases at V and 6 bases at J, with 8 bases in the middle.

The rearrangement uses TRBV27 and TRBJ2-1, with D tentatively TRBD2 (5 bases). Per the germline V gene, CDR1 is MNHEY and CDR2 is SMNVEV (reference sequence). The V and J ends lost 3 bases and 4 bases respectively, with 7 bases between them. The CDR3 spans 13 residues. The CDR3 nucleotides are TGTGCCAGCAGTTTCGGGGTATACAATGAGCAGTTCTTC. It codes for CASSFGVYNEQFF.

There are a few counts of this clone. The chain combines TRBV7-9 with TRBJ2-7; D is uncertain. Germline CDR1 and CDR2: SEHNR and FQNEAQ (reference sequence). V lost 1 base to trimming and J lost 3 bases, with 4 bases between them. This CDR3 has 12 amino acids. The CDR3 DNA reads as TGTGCCAGCAGCTTAGTCAGCTACGAGCAGTACTTC. Amino acid sequence: CASSLVSYEQYF.

The rearrangement joins TRBV5-1 to TRBJ2-7, with 9 bases identical to TRBD2. Germline CDR1 reads SGHRS; CDR2 reads YFSETQ. The CDR3 is made up of 17 amino acids. The junction had 10 bases not matched to a gene; V was cut back by 2 bases and J by 1 base. For the CDR3, the DNA is TGCGCCAGCAGCTTTGGAGCTAGCGGGACTACTTCCTACGAGCAGTACTTC. It encodes CASSFGASGTTSYEQYF.

The chain couples TRBV2 to TRBJ2-7; 10 bases are shared with TRBD2. Unmatched junction bases numbered 11, after V lost 5 bases and J lost 4 bases. The CDR3 extends over 16 amino acids. Germline-derived CDR1 and CDR2 are SNHLY and FYNNEI. CDR3: CASSSLAGDGGYEQYF. The CDR3 DNA follows: TGTGCCAGCAGTTCCCTAGCGGGAGATGGGGGGTACGAGCAGTACTTC.

The gene calls are TRBV7-9 and TRBJ2-1; 16 nucleotides line up with TRBD2. The CDR3 spans 18 residues. V gave up 5 bases and J gave up 4 bases; unmatched junction bases: 8. Germline values: CDR1 SEHNR, CDR2 FQNEAQ (reference sequence). In DNA form, the CDR3 reads TGTGCCAGCAGCCCCGCCCAGGGACTAGCGGGAGGGTACAATGAGCAGTTCTTC. Its protein is CASSPAQGLAGGYNEQFF.

V is TRBV28 and J is TRBJ1-2, with D maybe TRBD1 (6 bases). Germline values: CDR1 MDHEN, CDR2 SYDVKM. The CDR3 runs 12 residues. Trimming took 6 bases from V and 6 from J, leaving 11 bases between them. The CDR3 region is CASSLDSDGYTF. The CDR3 region has the DNA TGTGCCAGCAGCCTGGACAGCGATGGCTACACCTTC.

The chain has TRBV5-5 and TRBJ1-2; D remains unclear. Germline-derived CDR1 and CDR2 are SGHKS and YYEKEE (reference sequence). The V and J ends lost 0 bases and 4 bases respectively, with 10 bases between them. The CDR3 runs 14 residues. CDR3 DNA: TGTGCCAGCAGCTTGGCCGTCCGTATCTATGGCTACACCTTC. Its translation: CASSLAVRIYGYTF.

This clone was counted a single time. This chain uses TRBV5-5 with TRBJ1-2; 7 nucleotides agree with TRBD1. CDR3 length: 14 amino acids. V was clipped by 4 bases and J by 6 bases; unmatched bases: 9. Germline lookup yields CDR1 SGHKS and CDR2 YYEKEE (reference sequence). The CDR3: CASSLTGVWNGYTF. CDR3 DNA: TGTGCCAGCAGCCTTACAGGGGTGTGGAATGGCTACACCTTC.

The V call is TRBV28, the J call TRBJ2-7, with D perhaps matching TRBD1 (7 bases). Trimming left V 2 bases short and J 3 bases short, with 17 bases between. Germline assignment: CDR1 MDHEN and CDR2 SYDVKM. This CDR3 has 16 residues. As DNA, the CDR3 is TGTGCCAGCAGTTTAACTCAGGGGGAGGAGCACTACGAGCAGTACTTC. Its translation is CASSLTQGEEHYEQYF.